This TCR beta chain was identified in a study of cytomegalovirus exposure and HLA in healthy donors. The CDR3 loop spans 15 amino acids. CDR1 is SGHRS, CDR2 YFSETQ, per germline. The V end was cut by 0 bases, the J end by 3 bases, with 9 bases between. Each donor was healthy, and each was a bone marrow donor. Study findings and constraints: Most sequenced TCRs were rare (though some public TCRs occurred in many donors).

The PCR used 60 Vbeta and 13 Jbeta primers. Libraries were prepared by immunoSEQ multiplex PCR; TCRdb keeps only in-frame clonotypes and omits some of them. The data contain 160,000 or so clones, roughly 87% of them seen just once; the ten biggest clones take up roughly 4%. A note on this clone: Its antigen is currently unknown.

The source is a man aged 45-65 years in good health and CMV-seropositive. The gene calls are TRBV5-1 and TRBJ2-2; D is uncertain. The sample consisted of PBMCs. The CDR3 region is CASSLDSSHTGELFF. Written as DNA, the CDR3 is TGCGCCAGCAGCTTGGACAGCTCGCACACCGGGGAGCTGTTTTTT.